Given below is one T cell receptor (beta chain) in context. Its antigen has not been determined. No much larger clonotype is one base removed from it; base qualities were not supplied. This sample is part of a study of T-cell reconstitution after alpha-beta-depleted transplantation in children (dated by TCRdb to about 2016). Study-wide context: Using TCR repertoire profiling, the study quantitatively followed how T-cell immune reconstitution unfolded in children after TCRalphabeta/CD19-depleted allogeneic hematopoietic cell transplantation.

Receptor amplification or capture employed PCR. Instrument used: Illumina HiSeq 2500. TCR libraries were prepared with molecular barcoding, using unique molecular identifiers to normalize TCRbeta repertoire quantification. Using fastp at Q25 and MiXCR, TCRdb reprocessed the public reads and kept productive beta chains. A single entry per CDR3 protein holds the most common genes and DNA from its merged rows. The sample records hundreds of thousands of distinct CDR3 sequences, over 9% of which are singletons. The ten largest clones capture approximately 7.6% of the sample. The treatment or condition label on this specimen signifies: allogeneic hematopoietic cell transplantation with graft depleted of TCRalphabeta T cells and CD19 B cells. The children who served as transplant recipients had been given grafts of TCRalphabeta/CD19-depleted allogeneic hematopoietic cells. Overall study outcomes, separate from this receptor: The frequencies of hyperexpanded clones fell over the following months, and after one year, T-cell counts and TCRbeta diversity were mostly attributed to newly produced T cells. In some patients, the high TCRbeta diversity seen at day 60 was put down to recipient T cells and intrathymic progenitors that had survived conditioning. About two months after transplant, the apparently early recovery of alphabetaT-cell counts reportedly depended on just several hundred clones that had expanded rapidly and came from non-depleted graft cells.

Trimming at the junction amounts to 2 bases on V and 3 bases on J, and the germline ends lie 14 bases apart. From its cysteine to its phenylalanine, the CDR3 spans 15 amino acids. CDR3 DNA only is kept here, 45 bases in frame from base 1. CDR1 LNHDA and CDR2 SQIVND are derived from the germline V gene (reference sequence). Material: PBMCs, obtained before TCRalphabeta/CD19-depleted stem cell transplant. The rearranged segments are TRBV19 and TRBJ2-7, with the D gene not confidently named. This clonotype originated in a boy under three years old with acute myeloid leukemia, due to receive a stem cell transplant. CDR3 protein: CASSIRRERDYEQYF. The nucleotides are TGTGCCAGTAGTATAAGAAGGGAAAGGGACTACGAGCAGTACTTC.